This T cell receptor beta chain was found in a study of blood T cell repertoires in COVID-19. Study context: Samples taken during acute and convalescent COVID-19 were collected in the United States, Italy and Spain.

This CDR3 contains 17 residues. Germline CDR1 reads MGHRA; CDR2 reads YSYEKL. The V and J ends lost 1 base and 2 bases, in that order; junction bases with no gene match: 8. Generated by immunoSEQ multiplex PCR, the TCRdb table keeps only in-frame clones and is missing some. The data contain around 59,000 clones, about 70% of them singletons. This chain uses TRBV4-1 with TRBJ2-3; 8 bases are shared with TRBD1. The origin of this receptor is a woman aged 50 to 60 with active or convalescent COVID-19. The sequencing sample was made of peripheral blood. The CDR3 region has the DNA TGCGCCAGCAGCCAAGTAGGAGGCAGGGGGCTCACAGATACGCAGTATTTT. This translates into CASSQVGGRGLTDTQYF.